This TCR beta chain was recorded in a study of shared T cell receptors in the human thymus (dated by TCRdb to the early 2020s). Turning to the overall study: The study investigated the way shared, self-reactive T-cell receptor alpha chains are produced in the human thymus.

CDR1 is given as MNHEY and CDR2 as SMNVEV, both from the germline V gene (reference sequence). The germline V end is reduced by 8 bases and the J end by 7 bases; junction bases left unmatched: 19. Reading from cysteine to phenylalanine, the CDR3 counts 16 amino acids. CDR3 DNA only is kept here, 48 bases in frame from base 1. Comments on this clone: Its antigen target is currently unknown. It has no much larger one-base neighbor in the sample; base qualities were not kept.

Library preparation was by the immunoSEQ multiplex PCR assay. Not all clones reach the TCRdb copy of this immuneACCESS table, which keeps in-frame sequences only. Checked studies attribute under half of the gap to unresolved V genes and leave the rest unexplained. The sample has about 610,000 clones on record, 88% of them singletons. The top ten hold approximately 0.01% of the sample. These sequences were also reported in another study, on human thymus T cells. From the second report: Immunologically healthy infants undergoing open corrective cardiac surgery for congenital heart defects in Finland were used as donors. Thymus tissue was obtained as surgical resects removed during corrective cardiac surgery. Both the thymic and the peripheral blood repertoires appeared to show biased V and J gene segment usage. The related research found that thymic TCR repertoires overlapped highly between unrelated individuals. The study used under ten infant thymus samples plus four related peripheral blood samples to characterize TCR alpha and beta repertoires. The cohort included six male and two female infants, with donor ages spanning 7 to 244 days. After being mechanically released from the tissue, thymocytes were kept at -70 degrees C in pellets of about 9-34 million cells. A QIAsymphony instrument was used to extract genomic DNA from frozen cell pellets. Using the immunoSEQ multiplex PCR assay, the TCRB and TCRAD loci were amplified from a standardized quantity of quality-controlled genomic DNA. The V(D)J region was spanned by amplicons of a length sufficient to cover the CDR3 and to identify V and J genes. Amplicon sequencing was performed on an Illumina platform through the commercial immunoSEQ service. Primer bias and sequencing errors were corrected as previously described, and TCRAD and TCRB definitions were based on the IMGT database. The repertoires were analysed using immunoSEQ Analyzer 3.0 and VDJTools for basic statistics, V/J segment usage, diversity estimates, rarefaction and pairwise overlap. Diversity was estimated with Chao1, ChaoE, Efron-Thisted, Shannon and inverse Simpson indices, and also on datasets down-sampled to the smallest sample. Repertoire overlap was determined by strict matching of CDR3 nucleotide sequence, V gene and J gene, and Jaccard-based multidimensional scaling clustering was applied. On average, approximately 860,000 unique TCRB clonotypes were obtained from thymus samples, compared with around 78,000 from blood samples.

This receptor was obtained from a boy younger than two with a congenital heart defect. Donor details come from another sample of the same person, matched by shared clones. The material sequenced was thymocytes. The rearranged segments are TRBV27 and TRBJ2-7; 8 central nucleotides agree with TRBD2. The sequence in DNA is TGTGCCAGCGCTCGGGGGGTCCGCGGGAGGCCGAGGGAGCAGTACTTC. It translates to CASARGVRGRPREQYF.